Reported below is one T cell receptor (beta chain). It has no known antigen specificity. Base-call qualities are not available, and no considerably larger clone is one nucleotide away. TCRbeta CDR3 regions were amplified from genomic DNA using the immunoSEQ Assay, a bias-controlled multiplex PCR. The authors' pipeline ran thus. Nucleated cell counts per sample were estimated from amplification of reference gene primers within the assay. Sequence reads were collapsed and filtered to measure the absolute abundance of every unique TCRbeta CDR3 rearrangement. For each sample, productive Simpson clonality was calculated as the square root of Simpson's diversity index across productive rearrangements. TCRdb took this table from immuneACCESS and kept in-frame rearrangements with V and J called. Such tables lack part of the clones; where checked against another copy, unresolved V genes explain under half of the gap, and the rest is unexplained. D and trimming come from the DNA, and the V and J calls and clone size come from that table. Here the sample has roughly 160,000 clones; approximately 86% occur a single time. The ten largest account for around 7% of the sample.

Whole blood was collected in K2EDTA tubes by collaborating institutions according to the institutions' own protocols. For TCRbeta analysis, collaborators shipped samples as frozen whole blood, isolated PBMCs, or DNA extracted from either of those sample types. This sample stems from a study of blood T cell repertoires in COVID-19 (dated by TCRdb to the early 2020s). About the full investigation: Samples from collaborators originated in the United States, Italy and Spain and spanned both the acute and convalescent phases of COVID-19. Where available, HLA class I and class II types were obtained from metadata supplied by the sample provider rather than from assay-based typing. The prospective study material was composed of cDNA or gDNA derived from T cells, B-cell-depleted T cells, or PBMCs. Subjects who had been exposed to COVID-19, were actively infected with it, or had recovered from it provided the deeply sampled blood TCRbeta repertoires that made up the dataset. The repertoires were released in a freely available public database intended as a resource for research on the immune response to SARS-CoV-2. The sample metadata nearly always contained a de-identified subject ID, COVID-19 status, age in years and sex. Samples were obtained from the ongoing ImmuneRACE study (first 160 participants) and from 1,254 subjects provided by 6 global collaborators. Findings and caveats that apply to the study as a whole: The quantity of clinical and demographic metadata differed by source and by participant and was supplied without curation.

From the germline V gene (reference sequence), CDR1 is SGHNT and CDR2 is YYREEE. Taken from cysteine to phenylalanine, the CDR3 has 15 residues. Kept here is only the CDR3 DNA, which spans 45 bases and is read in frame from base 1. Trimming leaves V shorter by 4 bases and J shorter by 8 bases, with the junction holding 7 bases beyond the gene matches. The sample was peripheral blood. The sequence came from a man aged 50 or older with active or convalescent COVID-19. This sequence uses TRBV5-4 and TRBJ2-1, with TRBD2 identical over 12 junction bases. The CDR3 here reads CASSRLAGVSYEQFF. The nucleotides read TGTGCCAGCAGCCGACTAGCGGGAGTCTCTTATGAGCAGTTCTTC.